This T cell receptor beta chain was identified in a study of technical replicates of blood from a handful of donors. Trimming took 5 bases from V and 2 from J; bases not matched to a gene: 15. Germline V CDR1 and CDR2: SGHNT, YENEEA. This CDR3 contains 20 residues. Sequenced by immunoSEQ multiplex PCR; TCRdb stores in-frame clones only, minus some. The sample consists of under 70,000 clones, about 86% of them appearing once. This TCR was recovered from a human donor in good health. Some clones in this sample may be carry-over from other donors' samples. Sequencing input: PBMCs. The chain employs TRBV11-3 and TRBJ2-3, with TRBD2 matching over 14 bases. The CDR3 loop reads CASSPGVRTSGGTFTDTQYF. The CDR3 DNA follows: TGTGCCAGCAGCCCGGGGGTGCGGACTAGCGGGGGGACTTTCACAGATACGCAGTATTTT.